The clone carrying this TCR beta chain has only a few counts. Other DNA sequences in this sample translate to the same CDR3. This sample is part of a study of beta chain features in type 1 diabetes. As every portion of the isolated RNA was reverse transcribed, the sequencing read expressed TCRB transcripts. It was found that naive, central memory and regulatory T cell samples averaged around 3.5 million reads. Libraries were prepared by immunoSEQ multiplex PCR; TCRdb keeps only in-frame clonotypes and omits some of them. The table includes 130,000 to 150,000 clones, around 7% detected once. V dropped 5 bases and J dropped 0; count of bases not matched to a gene: 4. The CDR3 contains 15 residues. Germline assignment: CDR1 SGHTA and CDR2 FQGNSA.

This clonotype was obtained from a woman aged 25 to 39 in good health. The chain employs TRBV7-2 and TRBJ2-1, with 7 bases matching TRBD2. The sample comprised central memory CD4+ T cells from blood. The CDR3 region has the DNA TGTGCCAGCAGCCCACGGACTAGCTCCTACAATGAGCAGTTCTTC. Translation: CASSPRTSSYNEQFF. Supplemented by reference TRBV7-2 and TRBJ2-1, the full variable domain reads GAGVSQSPSNKVTEKGKDVELRCDPISGHTALYWYRQSLGQGLEFLIYFQGNSAPDKSGLPSDRFSAERTGGSVSTLTIQRTQQEDSAVYLCASSPRTSSYNEQFFGPGTRLTVL.